This T cell receptor (beta chain) was sequenced in a study of blood T cell repertoires in COVID-19. Overall study context: Spain, Italy and the United States supplied samples that represented acute and convalescent COVID-19. PBMCs, B-cell-depleted T cells, or T cells were the source of the cDNA or gDNA that made up the material.

Original handling: Quantification of nucleated cells was approximated via reference gene primer amplification. Some clones are missing from TCRdb's copy, which holds only in-frame ones; the method was immunoSEQ multiplex PCR. That table furnishes V, J and clone size, whereas the DNA furnished D and trimming. The table shows approximately 350,000 clones, with about 83% occurring only once. This clone was picked up one time. The CDR3 extends over 16 amino acids. Between the trimmed V and J ends, which lost 0 bases and 5 bases, there was a span of 16 bases. Germline assignment: CDR1 LNHNV and CDR2 YYDKDF (reference sequence).

This receptor was taken from a man aged 25-45 years with active or convalescent COVID-19. The J gene is TRBJ2-5, the V gene TRBV15, with D maybe TRBD2 (6 bases). What was sequenced was peripheral blood. DNA of the CDR3: TGTGCCACCAGCAGAGATCCTGTAGGTGGGGGGGAGACCCAGTACTTC. Translation: CATSRDPVGGGETQYF.